The present entry profiles one T cell receptor (beta chain) with its context. This specimen belongs to a study of T cell changes during pregnancy in multiple sclerosis. The V gene's germline CDR1 is SGHAT and CDR2 FQNNGV. The length of the CDR3 is 17 residues. Trimming took off 5 bases at V and 2 bases at J, with 22 bases between the two ends. The protocol was immunoSEQ multiplex PCR, while the TCRdb copy is restricted to in-frame clones and leaves out a portion. Of about 40,000 clones in the sample, around nine tenths were seen once. Source: peripheral blood, taken in the first trimester of pregnancy. This TCR was sampled from a female donor in good health, enrolled as a control in a pregnancy study. This chain connects TRBV11-2 to TRBJ2-7, with D perhaps matching TRBD2 (6 bases). The CDR3 DNA is TGTGCCAGCAGCCCCCTTTTGCGGGGAGGCAACCCCTACGAGCAGTACTTC. The encoded protein is CASSPLLRGGNPYEQYF. Complete variable domain (other parts from reference TRBV11-2 and TRBJ2-7): EAGVAQSPRYKIIEKRQSVAFWCNPISGHATLYWYQQILGQGPKLLIQFQNNGVVDDSQLPKDRFSAERLKGVDSTLKIQPAKLEDSAVYLCASSPLLRGGNPYEQYFGPGTRLTVT.